The 32 T cell receptor beta chains below were found in one sample sequenced in a study of molecular identifiers for immune sequencing clone quantification. TCRdb independently ran MiXCR on the PCR reads; one entry per CDR3 protein. Seen here are about 640,000 distinct CDR3 sequences, 20% observed once, and the top ten hold 0.85%. Sequencing was done on a sample of naive CD8+ T cells from blood, with Jurkat cell RNA spiked in. Stated subset: FACS-sorted CD8+CD4-CCR7+CD45RA+ naive T cells. The origin of the receptors is a human donor in good health. Some libraries in this study had Jurkat cell RNA spiked in.

This clonotype has at least ten counts. The chain links TRBV4-3 to TRBJ2-1, with 11 bases aligning to TRBD2. Germline V gives CDR1 LGHNA, CDR2 YSLEER. J lost 2 bases, V lost 1 base, and 1 base had no gene match. This CDR3 has 16 amino acids. The CDR3 loop reads CASSQGLAGPYNEQFF. The CDR3 DNA reads as TGCGCCAGCAGCCAAGGACTAGCGGGACCCTACAATGAGCAGTTCTTC.

This clonotype has just a few counts. The chain combines TRBV19 with TRBJ1-5; possible D gene TRBD1, 5 bases. The length of the CDR3 is 15 residues. Germline V gives CDR1 LNHDA, CDR2 SQIVND (reference sequence). V was cut by 10 bases and J by 5 bases, with 21 bases left in between. The CDR3 loop reads CATNPQDSHDQPQHF. The CDR3 DNA reads TGTGCCACCAACCCCCAAGACAGTCACGATCAGCCCCAGCATTTT. The whole variable domain, filled in from reference TRBV19 and TRBJ1-5, reads DGGITQSPKYLFRKEGQNVTLSCEQNLNHDAMYWYRQDPGQGLRLIYYSQIVNDFQKGDIAEGYSVSREKKESFPLTVTSAQKNPTAFYLCATNPQDSHDQPQHFGDGTRLSIL.

The chain recombines TRBV27 with TRBJ2-3; 10 positions agree with TRBD2. The CDR3 runs 16 residues. The trim removed 3 bases at V and 4 bases at J, leaving 7 bases unmatched. CDR1 and CDR2 from the germline V gene are MNHEY and SMNVEV (reference sequence). The CDR3 nucleotides read TGTGCCAGCAGTTTTACAGCGGGGGGGCCCCCAGATACGCAGTATTTT. Protein: CASSFTAGGPPDTQYF.

This rearrangement joins TRBV28 to TRBJ2-7, with TRBD2 identical over 10 bases. Germline-derived CDR1 and CDR2 are MDHEN and SYDVKM. This CDR3 contains 15 residues. V shed 2 bases and J 0 bases; nucleotides not matched to a gene: 1. Here the CDR3 DNA reads TGTGCCAGCAGTTTACTAGCGGGGGTCTCCTACGAGCAGTACTTC. Residues: CASSLLAGVSYEQYF.

Ten or more counts support this clonotype. The chain carries TRBV4-3 and TRBJ2-5; perhaps TRBD2 as D (6 bases). V was shortened by 0 bases and J by 4 bases, with 18 bases between the two germline ends. Germline values: CDR1 LGHNA, CDR2 YSLEER. CDR3 length: 17 residues. CDR3 residues: CASSQDRGGVLRETQYF. The CDR3 DNA reads TGCGCCAGCAGCCAAGATAGGGGCGGGGTTCTTCGAGAGACCCAGTACTTC.

This chain connects TRBV20-1 to TRBJ2-7; D gene unclear. Trimming removed 5 bases at V and 4 bases at J, with 15 bases between. The CDR3 is 13 residues long. Germline-derived CDR1 and CDR2 are DFQATT and SNEGSKA (reference sequence). The CDR3 DNA reads as TGCAGTGCTGCGATAGGAGTTCCTTACGAGCAGTACTTC. Translation: CSAAIGVPYEQYF.

The table lists this clonotype with many counts. A much more abundant neighbour one base away suggests this may be a read error. The J gene is TRBJ2-2, the V gene TRBV11-2; D gene uncertain. Trimming took 2 bases from V and 0 from J, leaving 4 bases between them. The CDR3 spans 14 residues. Germline CDR1 SGHAT, CDR2 FQNNGV. CDR3 residues: CASSLLANTGELFF. The CDR3, as DNA: TGTGCCAGCAGCTTACTAGCGAACACCGGGGAGCTGTTTTTT.

Comment on this clonotype: A much more abundant neighbour one base away suggests this may be a read error. This sequence joins TRBV7-9 and TRBJ2-3; possible D gene TRBD1, 5 bases. The tail of the sequence fits TRBJ1-5 better, so the J call may be wrong. CDR1 SEHNR and CDR2 FQNEAQ come from the germline V gene (reference sequence). The CDR3 runs to 15 residues. Here the CDR3 reads CASRAGLENTDTQHF. In nucleotides, the CDR3 is TGTGCCAGCAGAGCGGGGCTAGAAAACACAGATACGCAGCATTTT.

CDR3 in DNA: TGTGCCAGTAGTCCGTGGACAGAATCAAACTATGGCTACACCTTC. As protein: CASSPWTESNYGYTF. The chain carries TRBV19 and TRBJ1-2; D possibly corresponds to TRBD1 (6 bases). Germline CDR1 is LNHDA and CDR2 is SQIVND (reference sequence). V gave up 5 bases and J gave up 2 bases, with 15 bases separating them. This CDR3 spans 15 amino acids.

This clonotype was counted between two and nine times. This may arise from a read error, as a much more abundant clone is one base away. This chain joins TRBV30 and TRBJ2-2; D remains unclear. The CDR3 totals 15 residues. The germline CDR1 and CDR2 sequences are GTSNPN and SVGIG (reference sequence). This CDR3 reads CARSLRAVRTGELFF. CDR3 nucleotide sequence: TGTGCCCGGAGTCTTCGGGCGGTTCGCACCGGGGAGCTGTTTTTT.

Notes on this clonotype: This could be a read error, since a much larger clone is one nucleotide away. The chain combines TRBV28 with TRBJ1-2; D gene ambiguous. In germline, CDR1 is MDHEN, CDR2 SYDVKM. This CDR3 has 12 residues. In DNA, the CDR3 is TGTGCCAGCGCCCCTGATCTCTATAGCTACACCTTC. Translating gives CASAPDLYSYTF.

This clonotype was counted only a few times. This rearrangement joins TRBV28 to TRBJ2-1, with D unclear. The V end lost 3 bases, the J end lost 10 bases, and 7 bases lay between the germline ends. CDR1 is MDHEN and CDR2 is SYDVKM in the germline V gene. The CDR3 runs to 11 residues. CDR3 sequence (DNA): TGTGCCAGCAGTTTTTCCATGGAGCAGTTCTTC. This encodes CASSFSMEQFF. The whole variable domain, remainder taken from reference TRBV28 and TRBJ2-1, is DVKVTQSSRYLVKRTGEKVFLECVQDMDHENMFWYRQDPGLGLRLIYFSYDVKMKEKGDIPEGYSVSREKKERFSLILESASTNQTSMYLCASSFSMEQFFGPGTRLTVL.

The sample holds many counts of this clonotype. The rearrangement uses TRBV20-1 and TRBJ1-1, with a tentative D call TRBD1 (6 bases). V lost 2 bases and J 0 bases, leaving 13 bases between the germline ends. The CDR3 consists of 15 residues. From germline, CDR1 is DFQATT and CDR2 SNEGSKA (reference sequence). The CDR3: CSARPWDKLNTEAFF. The CDR3 DNA is TGCAGTGCTAGACCCTGGGACAAACTGAACACTGAAGCTTTCTTT.

This clonotype was detected many times. The chain joins TRBV20-1 to TRBJ1-1; D is perhaps TRBD1 (5 bases). Germline lookup yields CDR1 DFQATT and CDR2 SNEGSKA (reference sequence). Between the trimmed V and J ends, which lost 0 bases and 6 bases, there was a span of 14 bases. CDR3 length: 14 amino acids. The CDR3 DNA is TGCAGTGCTAGAGATCAAAGGGGATCCGCTGAAGCTTTCTTT. Translated: CSARDQRGSAEAFF.

This clonotype was recorded once. The junction departs from the called germline gene at one end, perhaps through a read error. The V gene is TRBV2, the J gene TRBJ1-1; D is undetermined. This CDR3 spans 12 amino acids. Germline CDR1 reads SNHLY; CDR2 reads FYNNEI. CDR3 in amino acids: CASRGMNIEAFF. The CDR3 DNA reads as TGTGCCAGCAGAGGCATGAACATTGAAGCTTTCTTT.

A note on this clonotype: A single base separates this from a much larger clone, so it may be a read error. The chain combines TRBV5-6 with TRBJ2-1; 7 bases are shared with TRBD2. TRBJ2-7 explains the end of the DNA better; the J call may be wrong. The CDR3 runs to 15 residues. Germline CDR1 and CDR2: SGHDT and YYEEEE. The CDR3 region has the DNA TGTGCCTGCAGCTTGTGGCGGGAGATCTCCTACGAGCAGTACTTC. Translating gives CACSLWREISYEQYF.

As regards this clonotype: It may be a read error: a sequence one base away is much more abundant. The gene calls are TRBV12-3 or TRBV12-4 and TRBJ1-3; D is possibly TRBD1 (6 bases). The CDR3 has 15 amino acids. The CDR3 DNA reads TGTGCCAGCAGTTATTCAGGGGACTCTGGAAGCACCATATATTTT. Its protein product is CASSYSGDSGSTIYF.

This clonotype was observed once. V gene TRBV5-6 combines with J gene TRBJ2-3; 9 bases match TRBD2. Germline V gene data show CDR1 as SGHDT and CDR2 as YYEEEE. The CDR3 has 15 residues. V shed 4 bases and J 4 bases; nucleotides not matched to a gene: 7. The CDR3 nucleotides read TGTGCCAGCAGCCTCTGGGGCGGGGGGGCAGATACGCAGTATTTT. It translates to CASSLWGGGADTQYF.

This clonotype was seen more than once but under ten times. This chain connects TRBV19 to TRBJ2-1, with D maybe TRBD1 (5 bases). V lost 1 base and J lost 3, with 10 bases in between. The CDR3 has 15 amino acids. Germline CDR1 reads LNHDA; CDR2 reads SQIVND (reference sequence). DNA of the CDR3: TGTGCCAGTAGTATAGGGACACAGCACTACAATGAGCAGTTCTTC. Its translation is CASSIGTQHYNEQFF.

The chain's CDR3 is CASSTRLEQFF. Written as DNA, the CDR3 is TGCGCCAGCAGCACCAGACTAGAGCAGTTCTTC. The chain combines TRBV4-1 with TRBJ2-1, with D maybe TRBD2 (5 bases). The germline V gene has CDR1 MGHRA and CDR2 YSYEKL. This CDR3 spans 11 amino acids. V gave up 5 bases and J gave up 10 bases, with 9 bases separating them.

This clonotype came up many times. The chain employs TRBV20-1 and TRBJ1-3; D ambiguous. CDR3 size: 13 residues. The V end was cut by 3 bases, the J end by 0 bases, with 6 bases between. Germline lookup yields CDR1 DFQATT and CDR2 SNEGSKA (reference sequence). CDR3: CSARNSSGNTIYF. CDR3 in DNA: TGCAGTGCTAGGAACAGCTCTGGAAACACCATATATTTT.

This clonotype came up a few times. The chain combines TRBV6-4 with TRBJ2-1; the D is unclear. Germline V lookup: CDR1 MRHNA, CDR2 SNTAGT. The CDR3 covers 18 residues. Trimming took 0 bases from V and 2 from J, leaving 17 bases between them. CDR3 DNA: TGTGCCAGCAGTGACTCGTCCGTAGGTTCTCGTGCCTACAATGAGCAGTTCTTC. Residues: CASSDSSVGSRAYNEQFF.

This clonotype was recorded many times. This chain joins TRBV27 and TRBJ1-6, with D perhaps TRBD1 (6 bases). Germline CDR1 reads MNHEY; CDR2 reads SMNVEV (reference sequence). V was clipped by 3 bases and J by 6 bases, with 18 bases between them. This CDR3 is built from 17 residues. CDR3 nucleotides: TGTGCCAGCAGTTTGATCGTTGCAGGGGCTATTAATTCACCCCTCCACTTT. It codes for CASSLIVAGAINSPLHF.

The chain joins TRBV3-1 to TRBJ2-3, with D possibly being TRBD2 (6 bases). V lost 2 bases and J lost 2, with 20 bases in between. Looked up from germline, CDR1 is LGHDT and CDR2 is YNNKEL (reference sequence). CDR3 length: 18 residues. The CDR3 spells CASSQTSWDSRHTDTQYF. For the CDR3, the DNA is TGTGCCAGCAGCCAAACCTCTTGGGACTCACGACACACAGATACGCAGTATTTT.

In this sample, this clonotype turned up many times. The V call is TRBV6-5, the J call TRBJ1-1; D ambiguous. Per germline, CDR1 MNHEY and CDR2 SVGAGI. Trimming took 3 bases from V and 3 from J, leaving 20 bases between them. The CDR3 loop spans 17 amino acids. The CDR3 reads CASSYFGFSYLDTEAFF. The CDR3 nucleotides are TGTGCCAGCAGTTATTTCGGGTTTAGTTACCTGGACACTGAAGCTTTCTTT.

This clonotype was observed many times. The DNA of the CDR3 is TGTGCCAGCAGTTTTAACCACTATAGCAATCAGCCCCAGCATTTT. It yields the protein CASSFNHYSNQPQHF. The V and J genes are TRBV27 and TRBJ1-5; D is ambiguous. V was cut by 3 bases and J by 0 bases, with 9 bases left in between. CDR3 size: 15 residues. Germline loops: CDR1 MNHEY, CDR2 SMNVEV (reference sequence).

V is TRBV7-6 and J is TRBJ2-1; no clear D gene. CDR3 length: 15 amino acids. CDR1 and CDR2 from the germline V gene are SGHVS and FNYEAQ. Trimming stripped 1 base from V and 8 bases from J, with 15 bases between. CDR3 DNA sequence: TGTGCCAGCAGCTTAGTTGGTACCATTGCCGATGAGCAGTTCTTC. Translated: CASSLVGTIADEQFF.

This clonotype came up a few times. This sequence joins TRBV14 and TRBJ1-2; D gene ambiguous. There are 15 residues in the CDR3. Germline loops: CDR1 SGHDN, CDR2 FVKESK. The ends were cut back, 0 bases at V and 7 bases at J, with 15 bases in the middle. The CDR3 DNA reads TGTGCCAGCAGCCAAGAGTCGGGGAGGGAAAGTGGCTACACCTTC. It yields the protein CASSQESGRESGYTF. The full variable domain, completed using reference TRBV14 and TRBJ1-2, is EAGVTQFPSHSVIEKGQTVTLRCDPISGHDNLYWYRRVMGKEIKFLLHFVKESKQDESGMPNNRFLAERTGGTYSTLKVQPAELEDSGVYFCASSQESGRESGYTFGSGTRLTVV.

To note about this clonotype: This may be a read error: a much more frequent sequence differs by one nucleotide. The chain uses TRBV30 and TRBJ2-7, with TRBD2 identical over 9 bases. In germline, CDR1 is GTSNPN, CDR2 SVGIG (reference sequence). This CDR3 comprises 14 residues. The CDR3 loop is CAWGVSSGRFEQYF. CDR3 nucleotide sequence: TGTGCCTGGGGTGTATCCAGCGGGAGGTTTGAGCAGTACTTC.

The rearrangement links TRBV7-9 to TRBJ2-1, with TRBD2 matching over 9 bases. Germline CDR1 reads SEHNR; CDR2 reads FQNEAQ (reference sequence). The CDR3 has 14 amino acids. Unmatched junction bases numbered 6, after V lost 3 bases and J lost 9 bases. CDR3 bases: TGTGCCAGCAGCTTTGCGGGAGGGCCGGCTGAGCAGTTCTTC. Translation: CASSFAGGPAEQFF.

This clonotype was seen many times. This chain links TRBV18 with TRBJ1-1, with no clear D. Trimming took 2 bases from V and 4 from J, leaving 8 bases between them. Per the germline V gene, CDR1 is KGHSH and CDR2 is LQKENI. The CDR3 contains 13 residues. The CDR3 region is CASSPSEGTEAFF. The CDR3 nucleotides are TGTGCCAGCTCACCATCGGAGGGCACTGAAGCTTTCTTT.

This clonotype has just a few counts. The V and J genes are TRBV20-1 and TRBJ2-7; 7 positions match TRBD2. The CDR3 has 16 residues. V lost 2 bases and J lost 1; bases outside the gene matches: 11. The germline gives CDR1 DFQATT, CDR2 SNEGSKA (reference sequence). The CDR3 region is CSARLRVLADSYEQYF. The CDR3 bases are TGCAGTGCTAGACTCCGGGTGCTAGCGGATTCCTACGAGCAGTACTTC.